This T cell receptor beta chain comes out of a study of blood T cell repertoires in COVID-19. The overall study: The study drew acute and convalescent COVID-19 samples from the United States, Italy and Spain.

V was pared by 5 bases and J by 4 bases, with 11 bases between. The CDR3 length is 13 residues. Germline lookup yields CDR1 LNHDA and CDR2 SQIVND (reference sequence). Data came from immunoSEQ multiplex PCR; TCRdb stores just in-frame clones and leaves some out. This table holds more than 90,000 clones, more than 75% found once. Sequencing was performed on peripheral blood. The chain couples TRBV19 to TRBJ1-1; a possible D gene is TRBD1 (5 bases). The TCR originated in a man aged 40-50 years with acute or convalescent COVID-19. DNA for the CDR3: TGTGCCAGTAGTCTTGACAGTGGCACTGAAGCTTTCTTT. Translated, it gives CASSLDSGTEAFF.